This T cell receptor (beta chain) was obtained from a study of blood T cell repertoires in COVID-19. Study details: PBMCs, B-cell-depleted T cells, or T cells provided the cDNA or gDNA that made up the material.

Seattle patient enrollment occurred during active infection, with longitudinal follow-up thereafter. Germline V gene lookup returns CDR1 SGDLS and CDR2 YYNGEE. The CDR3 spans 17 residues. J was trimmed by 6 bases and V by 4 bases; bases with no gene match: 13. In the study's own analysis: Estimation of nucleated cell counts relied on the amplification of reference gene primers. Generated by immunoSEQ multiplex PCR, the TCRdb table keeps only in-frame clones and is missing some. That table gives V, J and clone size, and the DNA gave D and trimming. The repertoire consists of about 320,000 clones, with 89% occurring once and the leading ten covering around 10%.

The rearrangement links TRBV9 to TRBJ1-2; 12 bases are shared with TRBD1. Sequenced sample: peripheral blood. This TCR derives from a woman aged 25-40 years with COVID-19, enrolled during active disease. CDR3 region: CASSPRSGTGGEDGYTF. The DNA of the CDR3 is TGTGCCAGCAGCCCGCGCTCTGGGACAGGGGGCGAGGATGGCTACACCTTC. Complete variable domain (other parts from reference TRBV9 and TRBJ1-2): DSGVTQTPKHLITATGQRVTLRCSPRSGDLSVYWYQQSLDQGLQFLIQYYNGEERAKGNILERFSAQQFPDLHSELNLSSLELGDSALYFCASSPRSGTGGEDGYTFGSGTRLTVV.